The following is a T cell receptor beta chain sequence with its context. The target antigen is unknown. The treatment here: around 19 received Ad26.COV2.S at low or high dose, single or two shots; roughly five received placebo; per-sample allocation not given. Sampling occurred on day 63 after the first vaccine or placebo injection. Expressing Wuhan-strain SARS-CoV-2 spike, an Ad26 vector served as the vaccine. This entry belongs to a study of Ad26.COV2.S vaccination and SARS-CoV-2 variants. About the study: Enrolled in COV1001, the donor was in the Ad26.COV2.S trial arm, which received the vaccine. The study gave Ad26.COV2.S intramuscularly, once or twice 56 days apart.

Study-wide findings and caveats: Vaccinated and placebo-treated recipients had similar non-spike TCR breadth.

The protocol was immunoSEQ multiplex PCR, while the TCRdb copy is restricted to in-frame clones and leaves out a portion. The sample carries about 480,000 clones, 87% recorded once. Germline V CDR1 and CDR2: MNHEY, SVGEGT. Trimming took 0 bases from V and 1 from J, leaving 6 bases between them. This CDR3 is built from 14 residues. Source: peripheral blood, taken in a trial of Ad26.COV2.S vaccine versus placebo. The TCR originated in a person aged 18-60 years who received the Ad26.COV2.S COVID-19 vaccine or a placebo. The V call is TRBV6-2 or TRBV6-3, the J call TRBJ2-5; no firm D call. The CDR3 sequence: CASSYSIRQETQYF. The CDR3 DNA reads as TGTGCCAGCAGTTACTCGATACGCCAAGAGACCCAGTACTTC.